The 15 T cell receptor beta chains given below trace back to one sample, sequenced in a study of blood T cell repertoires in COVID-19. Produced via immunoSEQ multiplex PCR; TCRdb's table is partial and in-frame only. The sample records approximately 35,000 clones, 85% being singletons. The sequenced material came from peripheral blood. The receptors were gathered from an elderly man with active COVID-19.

As DNA, the CDR3 is TGTGCCAGCAGTTTAACAGGGCAGGGGAGAGAGACCCAGTACTTC. It codes for CASSLTGQGRETQYF. The V and J genes are TRBV7-7 and TRBJ2-5, with TRBD1 as a possible D gene (6 bases). Per the germline V gene, CDR1 is SSHAT and CDR2 is FNYEAQ (reference sequence). V lost 6 bases to trimming and J lost 4 bases, with 18 bases between them. The length of the CDR3 is 15 residues.

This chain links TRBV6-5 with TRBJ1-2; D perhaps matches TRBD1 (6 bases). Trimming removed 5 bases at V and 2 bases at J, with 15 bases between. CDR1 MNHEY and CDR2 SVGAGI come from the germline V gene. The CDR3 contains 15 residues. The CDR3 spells CASSTRRTANYGYTF. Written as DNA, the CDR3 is TGTGCCAGCAGTACACGAAGGACAGCAAACTATGGCTACACCTTC.

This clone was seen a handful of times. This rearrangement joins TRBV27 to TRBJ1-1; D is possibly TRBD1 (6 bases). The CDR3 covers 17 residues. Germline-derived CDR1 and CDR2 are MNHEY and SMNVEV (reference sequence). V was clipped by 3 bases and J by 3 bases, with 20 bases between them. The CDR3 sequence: CASSFIAGAGTDTEAFF. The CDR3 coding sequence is TGTGCCAGCAGTTTCATTGCAGGGGCTGGAACGGACACTGAAGCTTTCTTT.

The DNA for the CDR3 is TGTGCCAGCAGCTTTGAGCGGACCAGCGCCTACGAGCAGTACTTC. This codes for CASSFERTSAYEQYF. This sequence joins TRBV7-8 and TRBJ2-7; TRBD2 is a possible D gene (5 bases). Germline V CDR1 and CDR2: SGHVS, FQNEAQ. This CDR3 spans 15 amino acids. Between the trimmed V and J ends, which lost 3 bases and 2 bases, there was a span of 14 bases.

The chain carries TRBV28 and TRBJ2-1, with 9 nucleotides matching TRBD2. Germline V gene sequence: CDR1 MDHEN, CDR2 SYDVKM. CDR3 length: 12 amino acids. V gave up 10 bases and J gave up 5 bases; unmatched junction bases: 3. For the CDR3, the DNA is TGTGCCACCGAGCGGGGGGACAATGAGCAGTTCTTC. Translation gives CATERGDNEQFF.

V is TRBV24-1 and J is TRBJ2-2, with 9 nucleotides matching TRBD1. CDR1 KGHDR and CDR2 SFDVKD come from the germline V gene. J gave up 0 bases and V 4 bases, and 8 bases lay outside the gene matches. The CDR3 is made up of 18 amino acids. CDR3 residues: CATSDRDRGVTNTGELFF. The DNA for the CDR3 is TGTGCCACCAGTGACAGAGACAGGGGGGTAACGAACACCGGGGAGCTGTTTTTT.

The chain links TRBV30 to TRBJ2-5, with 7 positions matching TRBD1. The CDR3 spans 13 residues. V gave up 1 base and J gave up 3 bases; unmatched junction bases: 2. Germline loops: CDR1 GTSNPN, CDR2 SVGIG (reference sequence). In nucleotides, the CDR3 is TGTGCCTGGAGTGGGGACAGAAAAGAGACCCAGTACTTC. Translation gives CAWSGDRKETQYF. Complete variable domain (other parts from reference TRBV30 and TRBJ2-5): SQTIHQWPATLVQPVGSPLSLECTVEGTSNPNLYWYRQAAGRGLQLLFYSVGIGQISSEVPQNLSASRPQDRQFILSSKKLLLSDSGFYLCAWSGDRKETQYFGPGTRLLVL.

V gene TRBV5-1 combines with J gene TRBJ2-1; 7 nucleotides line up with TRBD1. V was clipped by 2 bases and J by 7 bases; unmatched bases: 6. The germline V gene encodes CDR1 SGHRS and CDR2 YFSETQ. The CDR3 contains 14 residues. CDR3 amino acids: CASSLQGSWNEQFF. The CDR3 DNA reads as TGCGCCAGCAGCTTACAGGGGAGTTGGAATGAGCAGTTCTTC.

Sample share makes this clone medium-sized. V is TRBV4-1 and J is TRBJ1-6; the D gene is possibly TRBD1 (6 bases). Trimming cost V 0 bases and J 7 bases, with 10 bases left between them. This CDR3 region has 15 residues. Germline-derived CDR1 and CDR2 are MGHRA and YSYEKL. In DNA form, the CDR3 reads TGCGCCAGCAGCCAAGAAACAGGGTTGAATTCACCCCTCCACTTT. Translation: CASSQETGLNSPLHF.

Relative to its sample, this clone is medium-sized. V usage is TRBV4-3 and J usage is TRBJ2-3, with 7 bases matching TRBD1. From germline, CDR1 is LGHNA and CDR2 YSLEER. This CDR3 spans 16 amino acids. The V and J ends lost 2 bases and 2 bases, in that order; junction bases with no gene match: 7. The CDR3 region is CASSQYDRAFTDTQYF. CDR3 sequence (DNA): TGCGCCAGCAGCCAATATGACAGGGCGTTCACAGATACGCAGTATTTT.

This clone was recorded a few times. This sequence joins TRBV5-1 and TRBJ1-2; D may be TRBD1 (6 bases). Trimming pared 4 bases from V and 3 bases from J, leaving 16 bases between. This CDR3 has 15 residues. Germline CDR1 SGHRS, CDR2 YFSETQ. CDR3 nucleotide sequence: TGCGCCAGCAGCGTACAGGGCCGGCAGGACTATGGCTACACCTTC. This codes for CASSVQGRQDYGYTF.

The CDR3 region is CASVLAGDEQYF. The CDR3 DNA follows: TGTGCCAGCGTACTAGCGGGGGACGAGCAGTACTTC. The chain is built from TRBV12-3 or TRBV12-4 and TRBJ2-7, with 11 bases fitting TRBD2. The CDR3 contains 12 residues. Germline trimming cut 8 bases from V and 5 bases from J; bases unmatched to any gene: 2.

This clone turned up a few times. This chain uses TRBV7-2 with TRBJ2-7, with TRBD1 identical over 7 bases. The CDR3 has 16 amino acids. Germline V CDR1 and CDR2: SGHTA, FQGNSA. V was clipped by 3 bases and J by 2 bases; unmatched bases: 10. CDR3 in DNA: TGTGCCAGCAGCTTGTCCGTCGGACAGGCTGCCTACGAGCAGTACTTC. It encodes CASSLSVGQAAYEQYF.

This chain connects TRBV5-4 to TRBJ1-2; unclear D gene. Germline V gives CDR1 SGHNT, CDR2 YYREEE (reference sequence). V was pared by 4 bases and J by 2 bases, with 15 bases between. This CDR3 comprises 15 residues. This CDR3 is CASSPEGPSNYGYTF. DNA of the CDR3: TGTGCCAGCAGCCCCGAGGGTCCGTCGAACTATGGCTACACCTTC.

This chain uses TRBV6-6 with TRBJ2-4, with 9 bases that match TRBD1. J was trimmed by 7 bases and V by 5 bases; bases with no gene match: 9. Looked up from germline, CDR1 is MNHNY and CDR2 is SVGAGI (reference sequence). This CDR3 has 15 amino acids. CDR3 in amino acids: CASSQLQGARNIQYF. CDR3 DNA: TGTGCCAGCAGTCAACTACAGGGGGCCCGTAACATTCAGTACTTC.